One and the same sample provided the 17 T cell receptor beta chains below, sequenced in a study of blood T cell repertoires in COVID-19. Assay: immunoSEQ multiplex PCR; the TCRdb copy retains only in-frame clones and omits some. The sample contains around 200,000 clones, 83% of which appear only once. The specimen was peripheral blood. These receptor sequences come from a woman between 45 and 60 years old with acute or convalescent COVID-19.

The CDR3 DNA sequence: TGCGCCAGCAGCCCACGGACTTTCACAGATACGCAGTATTTT. Translated, it gives CASSPRTFTDTQYF. J is TRBJ2-3 and V is TRBV5-1; a weak D match, TRBD2 (5 bases). Germline-derived CDR1 and CDR2 are SGHRS and YFSETQ. V shed 4 bases and J shed 2 bases, with 11 bases lying between them. The CDR3 contains 14 residues.

The chain is built from TRBV27 and TRBJ2-1; possible D gene TRBD2, 5 bases. V was shortened by 3 bases and J by 6 bases, with 18 bases between the two germline ends. CDR3 length: 16 amino acids. Germline V lookup: CDR1 MNHEY, CDR2 SMNVEV (reference sequence). CDR3 in amino acids: CASSFVSGPLGNEQFF. The CDR3 region has the DNA TGTGCCAGCAGTTTCGTCAGCGGCCCTTTGGGCAATGAGCAGTTCTTC.

V and J are TRBV7-2 and TRBJ1-1, with D unresolved. Germline CDR1 and CDR2: SGHTA and FQGNSA. This CDR3 is 14 amino acids long. The germline V and J ends were trimmed by 2 bases and 1 base, with 8 bases remaining between them. Here the CDR3 DNA reads TGTGCCAGCAGCTTAATTGGCGGGAACACTGAAGCTTTCTTT. Its protein is CASSLIGGNTEAFF. Full variable domain (rest looked up from reference TRBV7-2 and TRBJ1-1): GAGVSQSPSNKVTEKGKDVELRCDPISGHTALYWYRQSLGQGLEFLIYFQGNSAPDKSGLPSDRFSAERTGGSVSTLTIQRTQQEDSAVYLCASSLIGGNTEAFFGQGTRLTVV.

The chain is built from TRBV14 and TRBJ2-7; D is undetermined. The CDR3 is made up of 13 amino acids. Germline V gene lookup returns CDR1 SGHDN and CDR2 FVKESK. Trimming took 3 bases from V and 4 from J, leaving 10 bases between them. In DNA form, the CDR3 reads TGTGCCAGCAGCCAGGCGGTGTTGTACGAGCAGTACTTC. Its protein is CASSQAVLYEQYF.

This chain joins TRBV7-2 and TRBJ2-7; 10 bases align to TRBD2. The CDR3 totals 16 residues. The V gene's germline CDR1 is SGHTA and CDR2 FQGNSA. V shed 1 base, J shed 6 bases, and the junction held 9 bases outside the gene matches. CDR3 nucleotide sequence: TGTGCCAGCAGCTTAGGGGGTCTAGCGGGAGTTCGCGAGCAGTACTTC. It codes for CASSLGGLAGVREQYF.

The chain combines TRBV5-8 with TRBJ2-7; the D gene is possibly TRBD2 (6 bases). The germline V gene has CDR1 SGHTS and CDR2 YDEGEE. The CDR3 totals 16 residues. Trimming left V 2 bases short and J 1 base short, with 16 bases between. The chain's CDR3 is CASSFPTSPSSYEQYF. The CDR3 DNA follows: TGTGCCAGCAGCTTCCCGACTAGTCCGTCTTCCTACGAGCAGTACTTC.

The chain joins TRBV6-6 to TRBJ1-5; no firm D call. V was shortened by 7 bases and J by 5 bases, with 12 bases between the two germline ends. Per germline, CDR1 MNHNY and CDR2 SVGAGI (reference sequence). The CDR3 extends over 13 amino acids. CDR3: CASTDGSYQPQHF. In DNA, the CDR3 is TGTGCCAGCACCGACGGGAGCTATCAGCCCCAGCATTTT.

This rearrangement joins TRBV24-1 to TRBJ2-7, with D tentatively TRBD1 (6 bases). Germline assignment: CDR1 KGHDR and CDR2 SFDVKD. The germline V and J ends were trimmed by 3 bases and 5 bases, with 10 bases remaining between them. This CDR3 region has 13 residues. Here the CDR3 DNA reads TGTGCCACCAGTGATAACAGGGTAGACGAGCAGTACTTC. It is translated as CATSDNRVDEQYF.

This clone was seen a few times. This chain connects TRBV27 to TRBJ2-1, with TRBD2 identical over 9 bases. Germline lookup yields CDR1 MNHEY and CDR2 SMNVEV (reference sequence). J lost 6 bases, V lost 3 bases, and 3 bases had no gene match. There are 14 residues in the CDR3. CDR3 sequence: CASSFSGLANEQFF. The CDR3 coding sequence is TGTGCCAGCAGTTTCTCGGGACTAGCCAATGAGCAGTTCTTC.

This clone was observed a single time. The chain employs TRBV6-5 and TRBJ1-5; D unclear. Germline V gene sequence: CDR1 MNHEY, CDR2 SVGAGI. The CDR3 runs 15 residues. Trimming cost V 8 bases and J 4 bases, with 18 bases left between them. In DNA form, the CDR3 reads TGTGCCAGCTCCCTGGGAGGACTCCCGAATCAGCCCCAGCATTTT. It specifies CASSLGGLPNQPQHF.

This chain connects TRBV27 to TRBJ2-5; unclear D gene. Deletions cut 0 bases from V and 4 bases from J, with 12 bases between. The germline V gene encodes CDR1 MNHEY and CDR2 SMNVEV (reference sequence). The CDR3 length is 15 residues. The CDR3 sequence is CASSLSGWAGETQYF. In nucleotides, the CDR3 is TGTGCCAGCAGTTTATCTGGTTGGGCCGGAGAGACCCAGTACTTC.

The V and J genes are TRBV27 and TRBJ2-1, with 7 nucleotides matching TRBD1. CDR3 length: 12 residues. CDR1 and CDR2 (germline): MNHEY, SMNVEV (reference sequence). V lost 4 bases to trimming and J lost 12 bases; unmatched junction nucleotides: 6. CDR3 in amino acids: CASSSTGLSQFF. The CDR3 nucleotides read TGTGCCAGCAGTTCGACAGGGCTTTCGCAGTTCTTC.

The chain links TRBV30 to TRBJ1-6; 8 bases are shared with TRBD1. The J segment lost 7 bases and the V segment lost 2 bases, leaving 4 bases of the junction unmatched. Germline V gene lookup returns CDR1 GTSNPN and CDR2 SVGIG (reference sequence). There are 14 residues in the CDR3. The chain's CDR3 is CAWSLRDRNSPLHF. CDR3 DNA: TGTGCCTGGAGTCTCCGGGACAGGAATTCACCCCTCCACTTT.

The chain combines TRBV4-2 with TRBJ2-2; 7 bases line up with TRBD2. The CDR3 is 16 amino acids. The V gene end was trimmed by 0 bases and the J gene end by 7 bases; junction bases not matched to a gene: 8. Germline V CDR1 and CDR2: LGHNA, YNFKEQ. Written as DNA, the CDR3 is TGTGCCAGCAGCCAAGATTGGGGCGGGAGTGACGGGGAGCTGTTTTTT. Translation: CASSQDWGGSDGELFF.

The chain links TRBV2 to TRBJ1-2; 7 bases fit TRBD1. The CDR3 runs 13 residues. CDR1 and CDR2 (germline): SNHLY, FYNNEI. Trimming took 5 bases from V and 7 from J; bases not matched to a gene: 7. This CDR3 reads CASSQTGSGGYTF. The CDR3 nucleotides read TGTGCCAGCAGTCAGACAGGGTCTGGTGGCTACACCTTC.

The chain has TRBV5-1 and TRBJ1-1; possibly TRBD1 for D (5 bases). Trimming cost V 1 base and J 4 bases, with 11 bases left between them. Germline V gene data show CDR1 as SGHRS and CDR2 as YFSETQ. The CDR3 is 14 residues long. CDR3 amino acids: CASSLFQGATEAFF. The CDR3 DNA is TGCGCCAGCAGCTTGTTTCAGGGTGCCACTGAAGCTTTCTTT.

This chain links TRBV18 with TRBJ2-5, with D uncertain. V lost 0 bases and J 2 bases, leaving 7 bases between the germline ends. Germline CDR1 reads KGHSH; CDR2 reads LQKENI. The CDR3 runs to 14 residues. The DNA of the CDR3 is TGTGCCAGCTCACCACCGAACAGACAAGAGACCCAGTACTTC. Translation: CASSPPNRQETQYF.